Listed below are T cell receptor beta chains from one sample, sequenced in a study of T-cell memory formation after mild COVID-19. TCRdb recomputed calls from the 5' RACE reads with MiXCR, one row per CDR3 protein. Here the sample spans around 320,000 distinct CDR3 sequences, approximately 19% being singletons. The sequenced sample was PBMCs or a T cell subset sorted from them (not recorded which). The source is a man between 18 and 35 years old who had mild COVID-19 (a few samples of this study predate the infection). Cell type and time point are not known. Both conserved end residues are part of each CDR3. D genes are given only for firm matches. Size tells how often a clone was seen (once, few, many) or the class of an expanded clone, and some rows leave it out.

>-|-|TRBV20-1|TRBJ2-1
CSARDRLGGAEQFF
TGCAGTGCTAGAGATCGTCTGGGCGGGGCTGAGCAGTTCTTC
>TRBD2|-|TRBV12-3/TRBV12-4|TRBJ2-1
CASSFGLAGGKEQFF
TGTGCCAGCAGTTTCGGACTAGCGGGGGGTAAGGAGCAGTTCTTC
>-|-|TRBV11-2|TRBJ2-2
CASSLVRGELFF
TGTGCCAGCAGCTTAGTACGAGGGGAGCTGTTTTTT
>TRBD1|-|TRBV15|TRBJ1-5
CATSQGQSYSNQPQHF
TGTGCCACCAGCCAGGGACAGAGTTATAGCAATCAGCCCCAGCATTTT
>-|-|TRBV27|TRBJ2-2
CASSPSRVRTGELFF
TGTGCCAGCAGTCCCTCCAGAGTACGCACCGGGGAGCTGTTTTTT
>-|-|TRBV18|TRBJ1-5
CASSAAGTQPQHF
TGTGCCAGCTCAGCTGCAGGGACTCAGCCCCAGCATTTT
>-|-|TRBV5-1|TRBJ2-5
CASSADGHQETQYF
TGCGCCAGCAGCGCGGACGGCCACCAAGAGACCCAGTACTTC
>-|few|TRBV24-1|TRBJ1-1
CARIFGGGTEAFF
TGTGCCCGAATCTTCGGGGGCGGCACTGAAGCTTTCTTT
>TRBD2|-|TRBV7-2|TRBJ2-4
CASSLVPSGGFGNIQYF
TGTGCCAGCAGCTTAGTCCCTAGCGGGGGGTTTGGAAACATTCAGTACTTC
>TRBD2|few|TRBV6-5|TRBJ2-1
CASSWVAGPYNEQFF
TGTGCCAGCAGTTGGGTAGCGGGGCCCTACAATGAGCAGTTCTTC
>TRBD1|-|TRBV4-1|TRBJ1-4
CASSPRDRGYRGMEKLFF
TGCGCCAGCAGCCCCCGGGACAGGGGGTATAGGGGAATGGAAAAACTGTTTTTT
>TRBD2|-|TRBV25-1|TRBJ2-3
CASSRASGGTDTQYF
TGTGCCAGCAGTCGGGCTAGCGGGGGAACAGATACGCAGTATTTT
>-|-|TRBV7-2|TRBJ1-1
CASSLAQANTEAFF
TGTGCCAGCAGCTTAGCACAGGCGAACACTGAAGCTTTCTTT
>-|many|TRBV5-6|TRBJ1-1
CASSLGDTEAFF
TGTGCCAGCAGCTTGGGCGACACTGAAGCTTTCTTT
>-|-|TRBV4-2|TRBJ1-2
CASSQDAGDGYTF
TGTGCCAGCAGCCAAGACGCAGGGGATGGCTACACCTTC
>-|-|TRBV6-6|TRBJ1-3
CASSSGPPTWNTIYF
TGTGCCAGCAGTTCGGGACCGCCGACCTGGAACACCATATATTTT
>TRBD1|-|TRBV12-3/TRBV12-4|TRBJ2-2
CASSTGQGAGELFF
TGTGCCAGCAGTACGGGACAGGGGGCCGGGGAGCTGTTTTTT
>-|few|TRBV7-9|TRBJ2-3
CASSFGGGYTDTQYF
TGTGCCAGCAGCTTTGGCGGGGGCTATACAGATACGCAGTATTTT
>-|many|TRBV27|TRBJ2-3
CASMALAKPDTQYF
TGTGCCAGCATGGCCCTAGCGAAGCCAGATACGCAGTATTTT
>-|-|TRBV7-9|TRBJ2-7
CASSLVDSTYEQYF
TGTGCCAGCAGCTTAGTCGACAGTACCTACGAGCAGTACTTC
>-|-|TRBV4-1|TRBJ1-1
CASSQIRAWTEAFF
TGCGCCAGCAGCCAGATCAGGGCTTGGACTGAAGCTTTCTTT
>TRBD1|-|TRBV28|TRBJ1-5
CASSSMDRDSNQPQHF
TGTGCCAGCAGTTCTATGGACAGGGATAGCAATCAGCCCCAGCATTTT
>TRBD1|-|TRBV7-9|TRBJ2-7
CASSLEGASSYEQYF
TGTGCCAGCAGCTTAGAGGGGGCGAGCTCCTACGAGCAGTACTTC
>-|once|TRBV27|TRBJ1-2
CASSLFAGPYGYTF
TGTGCCAGCAGTTTATTTGCGGGGCCTTATGGCTACACCTTC
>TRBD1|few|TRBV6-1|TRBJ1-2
CASSPDRAGNYGYTF
TGTGCCAGCAGCCCCGACAGGGCGGGGAACTATGGCTACACCTTC
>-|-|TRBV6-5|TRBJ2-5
CASSYSNLLQETQYF
TGTGCCAGCAGTTACTCGAATCTCCTCCAAGAGACCCAGTACTTC
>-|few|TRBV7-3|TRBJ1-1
CASSHGAVAEAFF
TGTGCCAGCAGCCACGGGGCTGTGGCTGAAGCTTTCTTT
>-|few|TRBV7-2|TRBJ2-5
CASSDAGPEYF
TGTGCCAGCAGCGACGCGGGACCGGAGTACTTC
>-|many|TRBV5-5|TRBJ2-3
CASSFSFRDTQYF
TGTGCCAGCAGCTTCTCCTTCCGGGATACGCAGTATTTT
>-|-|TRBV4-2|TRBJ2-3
CASSQGEGEDTQYF
TGTGCCAGCAGCCAAGGCGAGGGGGAAGATACGCAGTATTTT
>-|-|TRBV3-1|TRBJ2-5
CASSQDMGRETQYF
TGTGCCAGCAGCCAAGACATGGGGAGGGAGACCCAGTACTTC
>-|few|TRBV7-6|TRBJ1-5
CASSLRGYDQPQHF
TGTGCCAGCAGCTTGAGGGGGTATGATCAGCCCCAGCATTTT
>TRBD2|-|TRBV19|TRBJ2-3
CASRLLAGTTDTQYF
TGTGCCAGTAGGCTTCTAGCGGGGACCACAGATACGCAGTATTTT